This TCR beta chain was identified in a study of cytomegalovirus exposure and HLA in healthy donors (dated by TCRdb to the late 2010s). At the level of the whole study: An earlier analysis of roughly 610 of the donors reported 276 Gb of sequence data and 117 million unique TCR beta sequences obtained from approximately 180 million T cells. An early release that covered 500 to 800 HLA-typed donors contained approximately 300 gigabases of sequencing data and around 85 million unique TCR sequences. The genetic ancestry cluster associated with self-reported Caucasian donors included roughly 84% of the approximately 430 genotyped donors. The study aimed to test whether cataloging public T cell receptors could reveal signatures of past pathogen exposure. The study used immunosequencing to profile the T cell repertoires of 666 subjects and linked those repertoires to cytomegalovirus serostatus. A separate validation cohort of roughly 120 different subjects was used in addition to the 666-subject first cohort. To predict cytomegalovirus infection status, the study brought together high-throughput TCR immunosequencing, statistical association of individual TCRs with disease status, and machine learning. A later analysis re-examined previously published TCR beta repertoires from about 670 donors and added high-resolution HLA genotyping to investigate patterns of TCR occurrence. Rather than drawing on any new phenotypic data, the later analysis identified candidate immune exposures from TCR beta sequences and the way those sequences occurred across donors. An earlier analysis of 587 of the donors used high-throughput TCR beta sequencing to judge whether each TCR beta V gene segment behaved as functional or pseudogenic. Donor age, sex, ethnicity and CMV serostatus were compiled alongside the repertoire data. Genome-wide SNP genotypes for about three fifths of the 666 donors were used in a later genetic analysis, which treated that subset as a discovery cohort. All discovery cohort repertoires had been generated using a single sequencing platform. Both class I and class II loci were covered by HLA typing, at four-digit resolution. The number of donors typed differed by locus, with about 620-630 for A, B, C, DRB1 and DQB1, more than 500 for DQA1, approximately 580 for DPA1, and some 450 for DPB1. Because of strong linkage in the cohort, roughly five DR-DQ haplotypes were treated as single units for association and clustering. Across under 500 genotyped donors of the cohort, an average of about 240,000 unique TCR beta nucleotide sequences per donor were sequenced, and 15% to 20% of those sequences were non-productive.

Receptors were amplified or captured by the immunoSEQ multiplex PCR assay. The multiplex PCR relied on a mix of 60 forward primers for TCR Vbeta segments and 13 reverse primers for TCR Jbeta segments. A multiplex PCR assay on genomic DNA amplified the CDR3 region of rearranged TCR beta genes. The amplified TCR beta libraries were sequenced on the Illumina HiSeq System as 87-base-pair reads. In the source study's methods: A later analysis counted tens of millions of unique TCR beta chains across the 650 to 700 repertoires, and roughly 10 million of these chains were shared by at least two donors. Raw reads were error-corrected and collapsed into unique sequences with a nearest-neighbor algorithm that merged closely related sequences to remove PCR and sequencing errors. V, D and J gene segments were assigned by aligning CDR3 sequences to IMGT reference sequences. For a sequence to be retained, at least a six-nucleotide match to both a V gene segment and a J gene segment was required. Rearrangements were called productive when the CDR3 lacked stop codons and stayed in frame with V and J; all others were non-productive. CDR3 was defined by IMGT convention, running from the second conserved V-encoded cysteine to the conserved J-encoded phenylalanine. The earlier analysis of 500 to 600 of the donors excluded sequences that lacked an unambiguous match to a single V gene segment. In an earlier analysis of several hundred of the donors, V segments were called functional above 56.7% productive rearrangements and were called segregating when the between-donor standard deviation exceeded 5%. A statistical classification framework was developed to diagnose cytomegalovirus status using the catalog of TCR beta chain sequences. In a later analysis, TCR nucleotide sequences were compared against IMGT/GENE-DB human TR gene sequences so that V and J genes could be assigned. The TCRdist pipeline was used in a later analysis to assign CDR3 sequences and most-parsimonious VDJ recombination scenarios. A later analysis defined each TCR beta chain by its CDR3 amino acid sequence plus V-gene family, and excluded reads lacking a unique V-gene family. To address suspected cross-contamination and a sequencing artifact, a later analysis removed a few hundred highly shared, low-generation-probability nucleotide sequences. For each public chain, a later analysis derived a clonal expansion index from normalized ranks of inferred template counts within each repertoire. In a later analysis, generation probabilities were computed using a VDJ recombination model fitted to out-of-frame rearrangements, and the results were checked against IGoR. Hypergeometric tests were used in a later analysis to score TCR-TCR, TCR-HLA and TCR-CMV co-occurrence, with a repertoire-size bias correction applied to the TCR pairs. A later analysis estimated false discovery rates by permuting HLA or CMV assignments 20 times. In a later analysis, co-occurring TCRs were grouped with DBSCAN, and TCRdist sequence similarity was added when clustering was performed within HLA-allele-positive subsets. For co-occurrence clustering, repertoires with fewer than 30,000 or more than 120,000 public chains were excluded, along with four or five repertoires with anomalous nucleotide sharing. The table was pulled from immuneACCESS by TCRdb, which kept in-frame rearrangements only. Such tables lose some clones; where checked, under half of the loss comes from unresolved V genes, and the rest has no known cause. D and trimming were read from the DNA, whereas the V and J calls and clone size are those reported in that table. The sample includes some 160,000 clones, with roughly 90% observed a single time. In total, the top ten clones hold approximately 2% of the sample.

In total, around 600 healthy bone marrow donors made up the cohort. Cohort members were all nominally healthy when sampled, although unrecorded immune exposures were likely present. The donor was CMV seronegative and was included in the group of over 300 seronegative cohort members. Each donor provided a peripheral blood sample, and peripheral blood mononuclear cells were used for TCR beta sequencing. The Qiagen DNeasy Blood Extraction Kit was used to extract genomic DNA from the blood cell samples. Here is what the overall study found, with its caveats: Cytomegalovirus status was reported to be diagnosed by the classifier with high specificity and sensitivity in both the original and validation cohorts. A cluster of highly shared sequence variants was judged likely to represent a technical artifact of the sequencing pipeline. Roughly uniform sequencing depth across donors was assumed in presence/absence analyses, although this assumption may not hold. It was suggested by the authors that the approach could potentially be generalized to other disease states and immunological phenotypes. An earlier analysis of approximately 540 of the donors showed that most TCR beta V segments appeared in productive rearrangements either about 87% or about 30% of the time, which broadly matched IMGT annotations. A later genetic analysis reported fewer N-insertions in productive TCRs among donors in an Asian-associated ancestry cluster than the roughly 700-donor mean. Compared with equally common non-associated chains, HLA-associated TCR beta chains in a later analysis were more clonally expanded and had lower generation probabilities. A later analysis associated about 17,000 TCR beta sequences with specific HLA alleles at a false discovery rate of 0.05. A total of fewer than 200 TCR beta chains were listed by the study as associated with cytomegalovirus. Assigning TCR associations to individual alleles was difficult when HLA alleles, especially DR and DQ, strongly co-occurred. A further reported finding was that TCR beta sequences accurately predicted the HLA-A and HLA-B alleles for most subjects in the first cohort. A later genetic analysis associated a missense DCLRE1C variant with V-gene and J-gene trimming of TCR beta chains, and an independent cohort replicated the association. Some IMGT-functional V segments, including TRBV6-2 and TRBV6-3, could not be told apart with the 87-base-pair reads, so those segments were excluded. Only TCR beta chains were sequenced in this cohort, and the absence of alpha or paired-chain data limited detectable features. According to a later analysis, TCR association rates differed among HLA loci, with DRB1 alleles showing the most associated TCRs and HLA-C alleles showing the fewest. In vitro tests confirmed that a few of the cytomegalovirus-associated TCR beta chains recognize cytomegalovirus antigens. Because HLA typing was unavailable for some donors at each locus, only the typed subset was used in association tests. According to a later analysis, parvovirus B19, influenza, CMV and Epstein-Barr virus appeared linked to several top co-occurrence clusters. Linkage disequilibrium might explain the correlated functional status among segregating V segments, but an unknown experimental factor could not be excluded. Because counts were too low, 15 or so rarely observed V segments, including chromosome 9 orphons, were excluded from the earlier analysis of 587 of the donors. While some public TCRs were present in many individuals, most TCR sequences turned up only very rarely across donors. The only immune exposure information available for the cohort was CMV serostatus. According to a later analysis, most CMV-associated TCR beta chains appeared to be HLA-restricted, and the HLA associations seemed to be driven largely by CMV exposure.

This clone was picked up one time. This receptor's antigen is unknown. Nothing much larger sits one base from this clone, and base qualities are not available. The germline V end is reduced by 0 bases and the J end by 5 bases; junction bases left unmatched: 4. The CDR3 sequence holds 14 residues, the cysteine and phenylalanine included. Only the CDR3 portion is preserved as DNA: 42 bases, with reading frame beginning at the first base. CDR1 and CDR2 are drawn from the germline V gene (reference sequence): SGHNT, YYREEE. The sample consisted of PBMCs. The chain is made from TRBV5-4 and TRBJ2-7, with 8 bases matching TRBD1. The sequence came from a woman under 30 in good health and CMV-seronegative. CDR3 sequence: CASSLGTGYHEQYF. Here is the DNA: TGTGCCAGCAGCTTGGGGACAGGGTACCACGAGCAGTACTTC.